The 6 T cell receptor beta chains given below trace back to one sample, sequenced in a study of blood T cell repertoires in COVID-19 (TCRdb year 2020). Receptor libraries were prepared by the immunoSEQ multiplex PCR assay. Here the immuneACCESS table is served through TCRdb, limited to in-frame sequences with V and J called. Missing clones are a known gap in these copies; in checked studies unresolved V genes cover under half, and the rest lacks a known reason. Across this sample there are some 80,000 clones, with around 86% seen only once. The biggest ten clones account for 7.5% to 9.5% of the sample. The sequencing sample was made of peripheral blood. These receptor sequences come from a man older than 75 with active or convalescent COVID-19.

This rearrangement joins TRBV7-8 to TRBJ2-5, with TRBD2 identical over 10 bases. The CDR3 runs to 14 residues. The junction had 9 bases not matched to a gene; V was cut back by 5 bases and J by 9 bases. The germline V gene has CDR1 SGHVS and CDR2 FQNEAQ. CDR3 protein: CASSRALAGVSQYF. In DNA form, the CDR3 reads TGTGCCAGCAGCCGAGCCCTAGCGGGGGTTTCCCAGTACTTC.

This rearrangement joins TRBV5-6 to TRBJ1-4; D remains unclear. CDR3 length: 14 residues. The ends were cut back, 0 bases at V and 7 bases at J, with 10 bases in the middle. CDR1 SGHDT and CDR2 YYEEEE come from the germline V gene. As DNA, the CDR3 is TGTGCCAGCAGCTTGGGTAGAGAGGGTGAAAAACTGTTTTTT. Residues: CASSLGREGEKLFF.

The V call is TRBV6-5, the J call TRBJ2-3; 11 bases fit TRBD2. The CDR3 contains 14 residues. CDR1 MNHEY and CDR2 SVGAGI come from the germline V gene. The V gene end was trimmed by 8 bases and the J gene end by 4 bases; junction bases not matched to a gene: 5. CDR3 bases: TGTGCCAGCCGAACTAGCGGGAGACCAGATACGCAGTATTTT. It translates to CASRTSGRPDTQYF.

The rearrangement joins TRBV5-1 to TRBJ2-5; D remains unclear. The CDR3 covers 13 residues. Between the trimmed V and J ends, which lost 2 bases and 2 bases, there was a span of 7 bases. Germline V gene sequence: CDR1 SGHRS, CDR2 YFSETQ. CDR3 sequence: CASSFNRQETQYF. The DNA for the CDR3 is TGCGCCAGCAGCTTCAACAGACAAGAGACCCAGTACTTC.

This chain uses TRBV6-5 with TRBJ2-5; D call uncertain. This CDR3 region has 15 residues. Germline CDR1 and CDR2: MNHEY and SVGAGI. Trimming stripped 10 bases from V and 5 bases from J, with 23 bases between. In DNA form, the CDR3 reads TGTGCCACCGCCCTCCAAATGTATAGCCTGGAGACCCAGTACTTC. It translates to CATALQMYSLETQYF.

V usage is TRBV11-3 and J usage is TRBJ1-1, with D unclear. Germline CDR1 SGHNT, CDR2 YENEEA. The germline V and J ends were trimmed by 2 bases and 1 base, with 8 bases remaining between them. This CDR3 region has 14 residues. CDR3 nucleotides: TGTGCCAGCAGCTTACGACTCGAGAACACTGAAGCTTTCTTT. Protein product: CASSLRLENTEAFF.